The rows below give T cell receptor beta chains drawn from one sample of a study of spatial heterogeneity in lung cancer. TCRdb itself ran the 5' RACE reads through MiXCR, one entry per CDR3 protein. The sample lists some 120,000 distinct CDR3 sequences; 10% to 15% were seen once. Sample: PBMCs, taken at follow-up. These receptors all come from a male donor with early-stage non-small cell lung cancer. Both conserved end residues are part of each CDR3. Each record gives: clone size, J gene, V gene, D gene, CDR3 DNA, CDR3 protein. The D gene is left open where the match is weak. Expanded clones are given a class, and other clones once, few, many or no size at all.

clone size: many
J gene: TRBJ1-3
V gene: TRBV4-2
D gene: -
CDR3 DNA: TGTGCCAGCAGCCAAGAAGCAGGCCCCTCTGGAAACACCATATATTTT
CDR3 protein: CASSQEAGPSGNTIYF

clone size: -
J gene: TRBJ1-5
V gene: TRBV12-3/TRBV12-4
D gene: -
CDR3 DNA: TGTGCCAGCAGTTTAGCGGTCCTTGGCAATCAGCCCCAGCATTTT
CDR3 protein: CASSLAVLGNQPQHF

clone size: -
J gene: TRBJ1-3
V gene: TRBV29-1
D gene: TRBD1
CDR3 DNA: TGCAGCGTTGACGGGGGACAGGGGAGCTCTGGAAACACCATATATTTT
CDR3 protein: CSVDGGQGSSGNTIYF

clone size: few
J gene: TRBJ2-5
V gene: TRBV5-1
D gene: TRBD1
CDR3 DNA: TGCGCCAGCAGTTCCCTTGGGACAGGGGTCCCGGAGACCCAGTACTTC
CDR3 protein: CASSSLGTGVPETQYF

clone size: many
J gene: TRBJ2-2
V gene: TRBV29-1
D gene: TRBD1
CDR3 DNA: TGCAGCGTCCCGGGACAGGGAAGGACCGGGGAGCTGTTTTTT
CDR3 protein: CSVPGQGRTGELFF

clone size: few
J gene: TRBJ1-5
V gene: TRBV4-1
D gene: -
CDR3 DNA: TGCGCCAGCAGCGAAAGACGGGACAATCAGCCCCAGCATTTT
CDR3 protein: CASSERRDNQPQHF

clone size: many
J gene: TRBJ2-1
V gene: TRBV4-3
D gene: TRBD1
CDR3 DNA: TGCGCCAGCAGCCAGGGGACAGGGACCTACAATGAGCAGTTCTTC
CDR3 protein: CASSQGTGTYNEQFF

clone size: once
J gene: TRBJ1-6
V gene: TRBV5-1
D gene: TRBD1
CDR3 DNA: TGCGCCAGCAGCCCTGACAGGGGCGGTAATTCACCCCTCCACTTT
CDR3 protein: CASSPDRGGNSPLHF

clone size: many
J gene: TRBJ2-4
V gene: TRBV28
D gene: -
CDR3 DNA: TGTGCCAGCTCTGAGTCCACGCTAGCCAAAAACATTCAGTACTTC
CDR3 protein: CASSESTLAKNIQYF

clone size: -
J gene: TRBJ1-5
V gene: TRBV20-1
D gene: -
CDR3 DNA: TGCAGTGCCCCACACCCAGGGAAAGGAAATCAGCCCCAGCATTTT
CDR3 protein: CSAPHPGKGNQPQHF

clone size: -
J gene: TRBJ2-5
V gene: TRBV5-1
D gene: TRBD2
CDR3 DNA: TGCGCCAGCGGAGACTATCATGGACTAGCGAGGTCAGAGACCCAGTACTTC
CDR3 protein: CASGDYHGLARSETQYF

clone size: few
J gene: TRBJ2-1
V gene: TRBV27
D gene: TRBD1
CDR3 DNA: TGTGCCAGCAGGTCAACAGGGGCATGGTACAATGAGCAGTTCTTC
CDR3 protein: CASRSTGAWYNEQFF

clone size: -
J gene: TRBJ1-1
V gene: TRBV6-1
D gene: TRBD1
CDR3 DNA: TGTGCCAGCAGATCAGGGGACAGGGGGCTAACTGAAGCTTTCTTT
CDR3 protein: CASRSGDRGLTEAFF

clone size: -
J gene: TRBJ2-7
V gene: TRBV11-3
D gene: TRBD2
CDR3 DNA: TGTGCCAGCAGCCAACGGGGGGGCTACGAGCAGTACTTC
CDR3 protein: CASSQRGGYEQYF

clone size: -
J gene: TRBJ2-5
V gene: TRBV11-2
D gene: TRBD1
CDR3 DNA: TGTGCCAGCAGCTTAGGACCCGGACAGGGGAAGACCCAGTACTTC
CDR3 protein: CASSLGPGQGKTQYF

clone size: many
J gene: TRBJ2-1
V gene: TRBV6-2/TRBV6-3
D gene: TRBD2
CDR3 DNA: TGTGCCAGCAGTTACTCTCGGGGGGGGCAAGAGCAGTTCTTC
CDR3 protein: CASSYSRGGQEQFF

clone size: many
J gene: TRBJ2-1
V gene: TRBV10-2
D gene: TRBD2
CDR3 DNA: TGCGCCAGCAGGGTAGCGGGGGGGCCGACTGAGCAGTTCTTC
CDR3 protein: CASRVAGGPTEQFF

clone size: few
J gene: TRBJ1-5
V gene: TRBV30
D gene: -
CDR3 DNA: TGTGCCTGGAGCGCCCCTCGAACGGGGGCTGGGAGGTATAGCAATCAGCCCCAGCATTTT
CDR3 protein: CAWSAPRTGAGRYSNQPQHF

clone size: few
J gene: TRBJ2-7
V gene: TRBV3-1
D gene: TRBD2
CDR3 DNA: TGTGCCAGCAGCCAGCGCGGGGGGGCAAGGAACGAGCAGTACTTC
CDR3 protein: CASSQRGGARNEQYF

clone size: -
J gene: TRBJ2-7
V gene: TRBV5-6
D gene: TRBD1
CDR3 DNA: TGTGCCAGCACCAAGGACGGACAGGGGAACTACGAGCAGTACTTC
CDR3 protein: CASTKDGQGNYEQYF

clone size: many
J gene: TRBJ1-2
V gene: TRBV2
D gene: -
CDR3 DNA: TGTGCCAGCAGTGCGCAGGGTTACACCTTC
CDR3 protein: CASSAQGYTF

clone size: -
J gene: TRBJ1-1
V gene: TRBV7-8
D gene: -
CDR3 DNA: TGTGCCAGCAGCTACAGGGCGGTGGCTGAAGCTTTCTTT
CDR3 protein: CASSYRAVAEAFF

clone size: -
J gene: TRBJ2-3
V gene: TRBV28
D gene: -
CDR3 DNA: TGTGCCAGCAGCCGAAACGGTGACACAGATACGCAGTATTTT
CDR3 protein: CASSRNGDTDTQYF

clone size: many
J gene: TRBJ2-3
V gene: TRBV12-3/TRBV12-4
D gene: -
CDR3 DNA: TGTGCCAGCAGCCCCCTTAACGGGGGTAGCACAGATACGCAGTATTTT
CDR3 protein: CASSPLNGGSTDTQYF

clone size: -
J gene: TRBJ1-2
V gene: TRBV6-6
D gene: -
CDR3 DNA: TGTGCCAGCGGGACCATTCTCGCTCGCTATGGCTACACCTTC
CDR3 protein: CASGTILARYGYTF

clone size: -
J gene: TRBJ2-3
V gene: TRBV7-9
D gene: TRBD1
CDR3 DNA: TGTGCCAGCAGCTTAGACAGGGGGACAGATACGCAGTATTTT
CDR3 protein: CASSLDRGTDTQYF

clone size: few
J gene: TRBJ2-6
V gene: TRBV7-2
D gene: -
CDR3 DNA: TGTGCCAGCAGCCCCGGGCCTGGGGCCAACGTCCTGACTTTC
CDR3 protein: CASSPGPGANVLTF